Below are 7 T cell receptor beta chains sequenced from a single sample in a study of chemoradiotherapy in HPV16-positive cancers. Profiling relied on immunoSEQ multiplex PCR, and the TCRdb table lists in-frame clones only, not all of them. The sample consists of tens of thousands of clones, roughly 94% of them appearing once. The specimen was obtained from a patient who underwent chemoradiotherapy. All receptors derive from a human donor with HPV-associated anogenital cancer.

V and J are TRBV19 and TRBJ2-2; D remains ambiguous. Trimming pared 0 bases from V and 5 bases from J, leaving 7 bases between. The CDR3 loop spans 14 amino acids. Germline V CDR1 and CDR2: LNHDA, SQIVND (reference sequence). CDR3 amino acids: CASSIDGVTGELFF. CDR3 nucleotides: TGTGCCAGTAGTATAGATGGGGTAACCGGGGAGCTGTTTTTT.

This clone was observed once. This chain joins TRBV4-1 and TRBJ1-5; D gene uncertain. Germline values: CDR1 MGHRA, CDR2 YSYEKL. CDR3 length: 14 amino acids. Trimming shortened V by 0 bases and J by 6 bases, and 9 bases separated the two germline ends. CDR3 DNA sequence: TGCGCCAGCAGCCAAGATGGGGATCCTCAGCCCCAGCATTTT. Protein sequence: CASSQDGDPQPQHF.

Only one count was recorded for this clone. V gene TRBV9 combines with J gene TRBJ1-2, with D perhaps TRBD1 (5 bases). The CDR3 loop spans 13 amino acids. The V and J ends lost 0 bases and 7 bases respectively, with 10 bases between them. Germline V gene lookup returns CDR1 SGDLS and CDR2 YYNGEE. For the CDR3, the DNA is TGTGCCAGCAGCGTAGGGGGCGTCGGTGGCTACACCTTC. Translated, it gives CASSVGGVGGYTF. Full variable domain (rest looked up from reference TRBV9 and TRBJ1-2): DSGVTQTPKHLITATGQRVTLRCSPRSGDLSVYWYQQSLDQGLQFLIQYYNGEERAKGNILERFSAQQFPDLHSELNLSSLELGDSALYFCASSVGGVGGYTFGSGTRLTVV.

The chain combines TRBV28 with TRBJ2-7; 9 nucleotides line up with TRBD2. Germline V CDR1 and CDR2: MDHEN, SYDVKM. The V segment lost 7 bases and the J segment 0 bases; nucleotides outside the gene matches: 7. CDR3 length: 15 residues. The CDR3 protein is CASIAGAPPSYEQYF. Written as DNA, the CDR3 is TGTGCCAGCATAGCGGGAGCGCCTCCCTCCTACGAGCAGTACTTC.

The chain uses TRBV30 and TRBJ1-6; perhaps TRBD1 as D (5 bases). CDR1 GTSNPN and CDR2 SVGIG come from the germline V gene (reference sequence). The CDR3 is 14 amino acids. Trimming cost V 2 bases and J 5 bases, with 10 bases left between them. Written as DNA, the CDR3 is TGTGCCTGGAGTATCACAGGCAATAATTCACCCCTCCACTTT. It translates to CAWSITGNNSPLHF. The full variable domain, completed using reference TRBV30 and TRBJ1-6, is SQTIHQWPATLVQPVGSPLSLECTVEGTSNPNLYWYRQAAGRGLQLLFYSVGIGQISSEVPQNLSASRPQDRQFILSSKKLLLSDSGFYLCAWSITGNNSPLHFGNGTRLTVT.

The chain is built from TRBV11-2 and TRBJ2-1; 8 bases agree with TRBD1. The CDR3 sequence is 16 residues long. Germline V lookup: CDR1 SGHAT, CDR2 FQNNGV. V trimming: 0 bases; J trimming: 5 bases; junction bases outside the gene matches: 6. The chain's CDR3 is CASSLDRTGHHNEQFF. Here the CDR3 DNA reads TGTGCCAGCAGCTTAGACCGGACAGGGCACCACAATGAGCAGTTCTTC.

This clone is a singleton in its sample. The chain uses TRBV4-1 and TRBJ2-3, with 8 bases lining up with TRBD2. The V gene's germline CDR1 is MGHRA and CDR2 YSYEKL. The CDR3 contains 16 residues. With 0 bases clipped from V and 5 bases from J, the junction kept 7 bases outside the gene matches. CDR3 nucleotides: TGCGCCAGCAGCCAAGAAACAGGACTAGCTCGAGATACGCAGTATTTT. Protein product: CASSQETGLARDTQYF.